Below, 18 T cell receptor beta chains from the same sample are listed, as sequenced in a study of shared clonotypes between healthy human individuals. The data were produced by immunoSEQ multiplex PCR, yet TCRdb's version contains in-frame clones alone and is incomplete. The sample yields roughly 2.6 million clones, around nine tenths seen once. Material for sequencing was naive CD4+ T cells sorted from blood. Sample subset: CD45RA+ positively selected. All receptors derive from a man aged 18 to 29 in good health.

The V gene is TRBV5-8, the J gene TRBJ2-3; 10 positions agree with TRBD2. Germline V CDR1 and CDR2: SGHTS, YDEGEE. The ends lost 0 bases at V and 1 base at J; junction bases unmatched: 2. The CDR3 runs to 16 residues. The CDR3 region has the DNA TGTGCCAGCAGCTTGGGGGGGACTAGCGGCACAGATACGCAGTATTTT. Its protein product is CASSLGGTSGTDTQYF.

This chain connects TRBV19 to TRBJ1-5, with D possibly TRBD1 on 6 matching bases. Trimming cost V 4 bases and J 2 bases, with 15 bases left between them. The CDR3 totals 16 residues. Per the germline V gene, CDR1 is LNHDA and CDR2 is SQIVND (reference sequence). Here the CDR3 reads CASSKLTGSGNQPQHF. CDR3 nucleotides: TGTGCCAGTAGTAAACTTACAGGGTCCGGCAATCAGCCCCAGCATTTT.

The gene calls are TRBV6-5 and TRBJ2-5, with D possibly being TRBD1 (6 bases). Per the germline V gene, CDR1 is MNHEY and CDR2 is SVGAGI. Between the trimmed V and J ends, which lost 5 bases and 5 bases, there was a span of 12 bases. This CDR3 region has 13 residues. The CDR3 nucleotides read TGTGCCAGCAGTCCCGCAGGGGTGGAGACCCAGTACTTC. Its translation is CASSPAGVETQYF.

This clone appeared a few times. Other DNA sequences in this sample translate to the same CDR3. The rearrangement uses TRBV30 and TRBJ1-4; D gene unclear. Germline assignment: CDR1 GTSNPN and CDR2 SVGIG (reference sequence). The CDR3 consists of 11 residues. Trimming took off 3 bases at V and 5 bases at J, with 4 bases between the two ends. CDR3 loop: CAWSMNEKLFF. DNA of the CDR3: TGTGCCTGGAGCATGAATGAAAAACTGTTTTTT. The complete variable domain, with remaining parts taken from reference TRBV30 and TRBJ1-4, reads SQTIHQWPATLVQPVGSPLSLECTVEGTSNPNLYWYRQAAGRGLQLLFYSVGIGQISSEVPQNLSASRPQDRQFILSSKKLLLSDSGFYLCAWSMNEKLFFGSGTQLSVL.

The chain recombines TRBV10-3 with TRBJ2-7, with D unresolved. CDR1 and CDR2 from the germline V gene are ENHRY and SYGVKD. Between the trimmed V and J ends, which lost 10 bases and 4 bases, there was a span of 14 bases. The CDR3 length is 12 residues. This CDR3 is CATSASFYEQYF. DNA of the CDR3: TGTGCCACCAGCGCCTCGTTTTACGAGCAGTACTTC.

The J gene is TRBJ2-7, the V gene TRBV6-1; D perhaps matches TRBD1 (5 bases). Germline V gene lookup returns CDR1 MNHNS and CDR2 SASEGT. V shed 3 bases and J shed 3 bases, with 9 bases lying between them. This CDR3 is built from 13 residues. The CDR3 is CASSDQGNYEQYF. CDR3 sequence (DNA): TGTGCCAGCAGTGATCAGGGAAACTACGAGCAGTACTTC.

Worth noting for this clone: Relative to the germline gene, one junction end is altered; a read error may explain this. V is TRBV7-7 and J is TRBJ2-7; D is unresolved. The CDR3 totals 13 residues. CDR1 and CDR2 from the germline V gene are SSHAT and FNYEAQ (reference sequence). In nucleotides, the CDR3 is TGTGCTAGCAGCTTAGACCCGGGCGGCGAGCAGTACTTC. This gives the protein CASSLDPGGEQYF.

V usage is TRBV18 and J usage is TRBJ2-5, with TRBD1 identical over 8 bases. The CDR3 totals 16 residues. The germline V gene has CDR1 KGHSH and CDR2 LQKENI. V shed 3 bases and J 2 bases; nucleotides not matched to a gene: 8. The CDR3 DNA follows: TGTGCCAGCTCACCTCGGACAGGGAGTCCTCAAGAGACCCAGTACTTC. Encoded protein: CASSPRTGSPQETQYF.

As regards this clone: Other DNA sequences within the sample encode an identical CDR3. The chain employs TRBV20-1 and TRBJ2-3; D gene uncertain. The germline V gene has CDR1 DFQATT and CDR2 SNEGSKA (reference sequence). This CDR3 is 10 amino acids long. Between the trimmed V and J ends, which lost 4 bases and 3 bases, there was a span of 2 bases. The CDR3 reads CSAKTDTQYF. DNA of the CDR3: TGCAGTGCTAAAACAGATACGCAGTATTTT.

This clone has just one count. The chain couples TRBV2 to TRBJ1-5, with 7 positions matching TRBD1. V was pared by 4 bases and J by 0 bases, with 9 bases of the junction left unmatched. The CDR3 loop spans 17 amino acids. Germline V gene data show CDR1 as SNHLY and CDR2 as FYNNEI. CDR3 bases: TGTGCCAGCAGTGGAGACAGGGATTACTATAGCAATCAGCCCCAGCATTTT. This gives the protein CASSGDRDYYSNQPQHF.

The chain is built from TRBV7-3 and TRBJ2-7, with 9 bases lining up with TRBD2. CDR1 and CDR2 (germline): SGHTA, FQGTGA. The CDR3 loop spans 16 amino acids. V dropped 5 bases and J dropped 5; count of bases not matched to a gene: 13. The CDR3 reads CASSPRAGGLSNEQYF. CDR3 bases: TGTGCCAGCAGCCCAAGAGCGGGGGGATTATCGAACGAGCAGTACTTC.

The chain couples TRBV30 to TRBJ1-5, with D maybe TRBD1 (6 bases). The CDR3 consists of 15 residues. V was cut by 2 bases and J by 5 bases, with 16 bases left in between. CDR1 is GTSNPN and CDR2 is SVGIG in the germline V gene (reference sequence). Here the CDR3 DNA reads TGTGCCTGGAGTCGGGACAAGACCAGCCATCAGCCCCAGCATTTT. Residues: CAWSRDKTSHQPQHF.

This clone was seen more than once but under ten times. This chain connects TRBV4-1 to TRBJ1-6, with 8 bases aligning to TRBD1. Per germline, CDR1 MGHRA and CDR2 YSYEKL. The CDR3 is 14 amino acids. V was pared by 1 base and J by 10 bases, with 3 bases of the junction left unmatched. This CDR3 is CASSQATGESPLHF. CDR3 in DNA: TGCGCCAGCAGCCAAGCGACAGGGGAGTCACCCCTCCACTTT.

V gene TRBV7-2 combines with J gene TRBJ2-5; D is ambiguous. Trimming took off 3 bases at V and 4 bases at J, with 6 bases between the two ends. Germline CDR1 reads SGHTA; CDR2 reads FQGNSA. This CDR3 region has 12 residues. The CDR3 region is CASSLLLETQYF. The CDR3 DNA reads TGTGCCAGCAGCTTGTTACTAGAGACCCAGTACTTC.

V is TRBV10-3 and J is TRBJ2-7, with D possibly TRBD2 on 5 matching bases. Germline V gene data show CDR1 as ENHRY and CDR2 as SYGVKD. V was trimmed by 3 bases and J by 1 base, leaving 13 bases between them. The CDR3 runs to 15 residues. DNA for the CDR3: TGTGCCATCAGTGAAGGTCCAGCGGAATCCTACGAGCAGTACTTC. Protein product: CAISEGPAESYEQYF.

This clone was seen once. This sequence joins TRBV5-1 and TRBJ2-1; TRBD1 agrees at 8 bases. The V gene end was trimmed by 0 bases and the J gene end by 7 bases; junction bases not matched to a gene: 6. Germline CDR1 and CDR2: SGHRS and YFSETQ. The CDR3 length is 15 residues. The chain's CDR3 is CASSLAAGGRNEQFF. The CDR3 bases are TGCGCCAGCAGCTTGGCGGCAGGGGGCAGAAATGAGCAGTTCTTC.

The rearrangement links TRBV10-3 to TRBJ1-1; TRBD1 matches at 7 bases. CDR3 size: 14 residues. The junction had 7 bases not matched to a gene; V was cut back by 6 bases and J by 3 bases. The germline gives CDR1 ENHRY, CDR2 SYGVKD. In nucleotides, the CDR3 is TGTGCCATCAGGATCGGGACAGTCGACACTGAAGCTTTCTTT. This gives the protein CAIRIGTVDTEAFF.

In regard to this clone: Different DNA sequences within this sample yield the same CDR3. The J gene is TRBJ2-1, the V gene TRBV5-1, with D maybe TRBD2 (6 bases). From germline, CDR1 is SGHRS and CDR2 YFSETQ. This CDR3 has 14 residues. V was pared by 2 bases and J by 5 bases, with 11 bases between. CDR3 sequence: CASSFGTGDNEQFF. In DNA form, the CDR3 reads TGCGCCAGCAGCTTCGGGACGGGAGACAATGAGCAGTTCTTC.